Each of the 4 T cell receptor beta chains below was sequenced from the same sample in a study of control samples from healthy donors and cancer patients. Sequencing was performed with immunoSEQ multiplex PCR; in TCRdb, only in-frame clones are kept and a portion is missing. Of some 94,000 clones in the sample, roughly 91% were seen once. The sequencing input was PBMCs. The receptors originated from a woman aged 50 to 60 with colorectal cancer.

The chain combines TRBV11-1 with TRBJ2-2, with D possibly being TRBD1 (5 bases). The CDR3 totals 13 residues. Between the trimmed V and J ends, which lost 5 bases and 8 bases, there was a span of 12 bases. Germline V lookup: CDR1 SGHAT, CDR2 FQDESV (reference sequence). CDR3 region: CASSRTHGGELFF. In DNA, the CDR3 is TGTGCCAGCAGCAGGACACACGGAGGGGAGCTGTTTTTT. Full variable domain (remainder filled in from reference TRBV11-1 and TRBJ2-2): EAEVAQSPRYKITEKSQAVAFWCDPISGHATLYWYRQILGQGPELLVQFQDESVVDDSQLPKDRFSAERLKGVDSTLKIQPAELGDSAMYLCASSRTHGGELFFGEGSRLTVL.

The rearrangement links TRBV28 to TRBJ1-1; D is ambiguous. The CDR3 is made up of 12 amino acids. V lost 9 bases to trimming and J lost 4 bases, with 12 bases between them. Germline V gives CDR1 MDHEN, CDR2 SYDVKM. The CDR3 sequence is CARVALGTEAFF. The CDR3 coding sequence is TGTGCCAGGGTCGCGTTGGGCACTGAAGCTTTCTTT.

The rearrangement joins TRBV30 to TRBJ1-6, with D possibly being TRBD1 (6 bases). Germline V gene lookup returns CDR1 GTSNPN and CDR2 SVGIG (reference sequence). Between the trimmed V and J ends, which lost 3 bases and 5 bases, there was a span of 11 bases. This CDR3 is 14 amino acids long. The CDR3 is CAWRRTENNSPLHF. The CDR3 DNA is TGTGCCTGGAGGAGGACAGAAAATAATTCACCCCTCCACTTT.

The rearrangement uses TRBV15 and TRBJ2-3, with 10 nucleotides matching TRBD2. Germline CDR1 LNHNV, CDR2 YYDKDF (reference sequence). The CDR3 is 16 amino acids. V was clipped by 0 bases and J by 10 bases; unmatched bases: 10. CDR3 amino acids: CATSRESSGGAVAQYF. The CDR3 DNA follows: TGTGCCACCAGCAGAGAGTCCAGCGGGGGGGCGGTAGCGCAGTATTTT.